The 22 T cell receptor beta chains below were found in one sample sequenced in a study of CD8 T cells in Susac syndrome. With random hexamers, reverse transcription was performed on about 0.5 to 1 ug of RNA. Using its own MiXCR run on the immunoSEQ multiplex PCR reads, TCRdb lists one record per CDR3 protein. The sample includes some 240,000 distinct CDR3 sequences, about 96% of them seen just once. The specimen was CD4+ T cells from PBMCs. The receptors here all came from a human donor with Susac syndrome.

The rearrangement joins TRBV7-9 to TRBJ1-2; 7 bases map to TRBD1. Germline assignment: CDR1 SEHNR and CDR2 FQNEAQ (reference sequence). The CDR3 has 17 residues. With V trimmed by 4 bases and J by 6 bases, 17 bases remained unmatched. This chain's CDR3 is CASSSSGTALQSHGYTF. The CDR3 nucleotides are TGTGCCAGCAGCTCCTCCGGGACAGCGCTCCAGTCACATGGCTACACCTTC.

This chain uses TRBV4-1 with TRBJ1-2; no clear D. The CDR3 contains 14 residues. Germline V lookup: CDR1 MGHRA, CDR2 YSYEKL. Trimming took off 1 base at V and 8 bases at J, with 14 bases between the two ends. This CDR3 reads CASSQVGSPRGYTF. The CDR3 nucleotides are TGCGCCAGCAGCCAAGTAGGAAGCCCGAGGGGCTACACCTTC.

This clonotype has more than one count but fewer than ten. This rearrangement joins TRBV7-2 to TRBJ2-3, with a tentative D call TRBD2 (5 bases). This CDR3 contains 15 residues. V was trimmed by 3 bases and J by 0 bases, leaving 10 bases between them. CDR1 is SGHTA, CDR2 FQGNSA, per germline. The CDR3 nucleotides read TGTGCCAGCAGCTTTCGCGGGCCTAGCACAGATACGCAGTATTTT. Residues: CASSFRGPSTDTQYF.

The chain joins TRBV2 to TRBJ2-7; 10 positions match TRBD1. Germline V gives CDR1 SNHLY, CDR2 FYNNEI. V shed 6 bases, J shed 5 bases, and the junction held 4 bases outside the gene matches. There are 13 residues in the CDR3. CDR3 in amino acids: CASRGTGVNEQYF. DNA of the CDR3: TGTGCCAGCAGAGGGACAGGGGTCAACGAGCAGTACTTC.

The V gene is TRBV20-1, the J gene TRBJ2-3, with a weak D call TRBD1 (5 bases). Germline values: CDR1 DFQATT, CDR2 SNEGSKA (reference sequence). The length of the CDR3 is 15 residues. V was cut by 0 bases and J by 2 bases, with 12 bases left in between. CDR3 sequence: CSARDLSRDTDTQYF. In DNA, the CDR3 is TGCAGTGCTAGAGATCTCTCCAGGGACACAGATACGCAGTATTTT.

The rearrangement uses TRBV28 and TRBJ1-2; D is unclear. CDR1 MDHEN and CDR2 SYDVKM come from the germline V gene. This CDR3 contains 12 residues. The V and J ends lost 5 bases and 4 bases respectively, with 8 bases between them. CDR3 coding DNA: TGTGCCAGCAGTATCTTGGGCTATGGCTACACCTTC. It is translated as CASSILGYGYTF.

The gene calls are TRBV12-3 or TRBV12-4 and TRBJ2-2, with 8 bases lining up with TRBD2. Trimming removed 6 bases from V and 1 base from J; junction bases left unmatched: 7. This CDR3 has 16 amino acids. The chain's CDR3 is CASRSGGRKNTGELFF. CDR3 DNA sequence: TGTGCCAGCAGATCGGGGGGGCGCAAGAACACCGGGGAGCTGTTTTTT.

The chain uses TRBV30 and TRBJ2-3; 7 positions agree with TRBD1. The CDR3 is 13 residues long. Germline values: CDR1 GTSNPN, CDR2 SVGIG (reference sequence). V shed 0 bases and J 3 bases; nucleotides not matched to a gene: 0. This CDR3 is CAWSVQGTDTQYF. In DNA, the CDR3 is TGTGCCTGGAGTGTACAGGGGACAGATACGCAGTATTTT.

The chain joins TRBV6-5 to TRBJ2-7; the D gene is possibly TRBD2 (6 bases). The CDR3 totals 15 residues. The germline V and J ends were trimmed by 4 bases and 5 bases, with 18 bases remaining between them. In germline, CDR1 is MNHEY, CDR2 SVGAGI. The CDR3 DNA reads as TGTGCCAGCAGTTGGCGAAGGGCGGGGTCCCACGAGCAGTACTTC. This translates into CASSWRRAGSHEQYF.

The chain is built from TRBV5-1 and TRBJ2-2, with 13 bases that match TRBD2. CDR3 length: 17 amino acids. Per the germline V gene, CDR1 is SGHRS and CDR2 is YFSETQ. V dropped 5 bases and J dropped 6; count of bases not matched to a gene: 10. CDR3 sequence (DNA): TGCGCCAGCAGGCTACTAGCGGGAGGGCCTAGCTCCGGGGAGCTGTTTTTT. This sequence encodes CASRLLAGGPSSGELFF.

This rearrangement joins TRBV20-1 to TRBJ2-3, with 13 positions matching TRBD2. The germline gives CDR1 DFQATT, CDR2 SNEGSKA (reference sequence). The ends lost 5 bases at V and 5 bases at J; junction bases unmatched: 1. The CDR3 consists of 13 residues. CDR3 sequence: CSAGLAGVDTQYF. The CDR3 DNA reads as TGCAGTGCTGGACTAGCGGGAGTAGATACGCAGTATTTT.

The chain links TRBV27 to TRBJ1-2, with 8 bases identical to TRBD1. CDR1 is MNHEY, CDR2 SMNVEV, per germline (reference sequence). The CDR3 has 15 residues. The V gene end was trimmed by 5 bases and the J gene end by 7 bases; junction bases not matched to a gene: 12. The DNA for the CDR3 is TGTGCCAGCAGTCCGCGGGGACAGGTCTTTGGTGGCTACACCTTC. Its protein product is CASSPRGQVFGGYTF.

V usage is TRBV9 and J usage is TRBJ2-1; 7 positions agree with TRBD1. The CDR3 contains 15 residues. The V and J ends lost 6 bases and 8 bases, in that order; junction bases with no gene match: 14. Germline-derived CDR1 and CDR2 are SGDLS and YYNGEE. The CDR3: CASKGARRTMDEQFF. The CDR3 DNA reads as TGTGCCAGCAAGGGGGCTAGGCGGACGATGGATGAGCAGTTCTTC.

This clonotype has only one observation. V is TRBV20-1 and J is TRBJ2-5; D is possibly TRBD1 (6 bases). Germline V gene data show CDR1 as DFQATT and CDR2 as SNEGSKA (reference sequence). CDR3 length: 14 residues. V lost 1 base to trimming and J lost 5 bases, with 14 bases between them. CDR3 protein: CSARAWGQEETQYF. Here the CDR3 DNA reads TGCAGTGCTAGAGCATGGGGGCAGGAGGAGACCCAGTACTTC.

This clonotype was found a few times. The genes are TRBV28 and TRBJ1-1; D gene unclear. CDR3 length equals 11 residues. V was pared by 9 bases and J by 5 bases, with 10 bases between. The germline gives CDR1 MDHEN, CDR2 SYDVKM. The DNA of the CDR3 is TGTGCCAGTGGGCGCGGGACTGAAGCTTTCTTT. Protein: CASGRGTEAFF.

The chain is built from TRBV7-2 and TRBJ2-5; D gene uncertain. Trimming removed 4 bases at V and 7 bases at J, with 19 bases between. The germline CDR1 and CDR2 sequences are SGHTA and FQGNSA. The CDR3 is 15 residues long. The CDR3 reads CASSSYSQAGGTQYF. The CDR3 DNA sequence: TGTGCCAGCAGCTCCTACTCGCAGGCCGGTGGGACCCAGTACTTC.

The J gene is TRBJ2-7, the V gene TRBV29-1, with TRBD2 identical over 7 bases. Unmatched junction bases numbered 11, after V lost 2 bases and J lost 1 base. Germline values: CDR1 SQVTM, CDR2 ANQGSEA. This CDR3 is built from 16 residues. CDR3 DNA sequence: TGCAGCGTTGAAAATGGAGGCGGGAGAGCTTCCTACGAGCAGTACTTC. Protein: CSVENGGGRASYEQYF.

J is TRBJ2-3 and V is TRBV12-3 or TRBV12-4; D call uncertain. The V gene lost 5 bases and the J gene lost 4 bases, with 10 bases spanning the gap. CDR3 length: 13 amino acids. CDR3 bases: TGTGCCAGCAGTCCCACCTCTGCAGATACGCAGTATTTT. It yields the protein CASSPTSADTQYF.

The chain employs TRBV9 and TRBJ2-7; TRBD2 aligns across 12 bases. Germline V lookup: CDR1 SGDLS, CDR2 YYNGEE. V shed 0 bases and J 4 bases; nucleotides not matched to a gene: 8. CDR3 length: 17 amino acids. The CDR3 here is CASSVGSRLAGAYEQYF. CDR3 coding DNA: TGTGCCAGCAGCGTAGGGTCCAGACTAGCGGGAGCGTACGAGCAGTACTTC. Based on the CDR3 plus reference TRBV9 and TRBJ2-7, the full variable domain is DSGVTQTPKHLITATGQRVTLRCSPRSGDLSVYWYQQSLDQGLQFLIQYYNGEERAKGNILERFSAQQFPDLHSELNLSSLELGDSALYFCASSVGSRLAGAYEQYFGPGTRLTVT.

The chain employs TRBV28 and TRBJ2-7, with TRBD1 matching 8 bases. CDR1 is MDHEN, CDR2 SYDVKM, per germline. V gave up 9 bases and J gave up 2 bases; unmatched junction bases: 6. This CDR3 contains 13 residues. The CDR3 DNA is TGTGCCAGTACAGGACAGGGACCCTACGAGCAGTACTTC. Its translation: CASTGQGPYEQYF.

This chain joins TRBV18 and TRBJ2-5; D unresolved. This CDR3 is built from 14 residues. V gave up 2 bases and J gave up 5 bases, with 12 bases separating them. The germline CDR1 and CDR2 sequences are KGHSH and LQKENI. The CDR3 DNA reads as TGTGCCAGCTCACCAACGGCATCGGGTGAGACCCAGTACTTC. Its protein is CASSPTASGETQYF.

CDR3 protein: CASTGTGDQPQHF. The CDR3 coding sequence is TGTGCCAGCACCGGGACAGGGGACCAGCCCCAGCATTTT. V gene TRBV28 combines with J gene TRBJ1-5, with 10 bases that match TRBD1. Germline V lookup: CDR1 MDHEN, CDR2 SYDVKM. J was trimmed by 7 bases and V by 7 bases; bases with no gene match: 4. The CDR3 contains 13 residues.